This TCR beta chain was retrieved from a study of shared clonotypes between healthy human individuals. Points from the study as a whole: At large depth, rarefaction still showed sorted-subset sequencing to be incomplete. Around 5.4% of naive CD4 clonotypes were common to a handful of donors.

This clone was detected only a few times. Its antigen is still unknown. Clones were read by immunoSEQ multiplex PCR, and TCRdb kept only the in-frame ones, dropping some. The sample contains about 110,000 clones, roughly 70% of which appear only once. Germline-derived CDR1 and CDR2 are MNHEY and SVGAGI. The V end was cut by 2 bases, the J end by 6 bases, with 16 bases between. The CDR3 spans 16 residues. Material for sequencing was memory CD8+ T cells sorted from blood. The subset was: CD45RO+ cells pooled with CCR7-negative TemRA cells. The sequence was obtained from a woman aged 25 to 39 in good health. This sequence joins TRBV6-5 and TRBJ2-2, with D maybe TRBD1 (5 bases). In DNA, the CDR3 is TGTGCCAGCAGTTACACGCCGGATAGGGGCCCCGGGGAGCTGTTTTTT. Residues: CASSYTPDRGPGELFF.